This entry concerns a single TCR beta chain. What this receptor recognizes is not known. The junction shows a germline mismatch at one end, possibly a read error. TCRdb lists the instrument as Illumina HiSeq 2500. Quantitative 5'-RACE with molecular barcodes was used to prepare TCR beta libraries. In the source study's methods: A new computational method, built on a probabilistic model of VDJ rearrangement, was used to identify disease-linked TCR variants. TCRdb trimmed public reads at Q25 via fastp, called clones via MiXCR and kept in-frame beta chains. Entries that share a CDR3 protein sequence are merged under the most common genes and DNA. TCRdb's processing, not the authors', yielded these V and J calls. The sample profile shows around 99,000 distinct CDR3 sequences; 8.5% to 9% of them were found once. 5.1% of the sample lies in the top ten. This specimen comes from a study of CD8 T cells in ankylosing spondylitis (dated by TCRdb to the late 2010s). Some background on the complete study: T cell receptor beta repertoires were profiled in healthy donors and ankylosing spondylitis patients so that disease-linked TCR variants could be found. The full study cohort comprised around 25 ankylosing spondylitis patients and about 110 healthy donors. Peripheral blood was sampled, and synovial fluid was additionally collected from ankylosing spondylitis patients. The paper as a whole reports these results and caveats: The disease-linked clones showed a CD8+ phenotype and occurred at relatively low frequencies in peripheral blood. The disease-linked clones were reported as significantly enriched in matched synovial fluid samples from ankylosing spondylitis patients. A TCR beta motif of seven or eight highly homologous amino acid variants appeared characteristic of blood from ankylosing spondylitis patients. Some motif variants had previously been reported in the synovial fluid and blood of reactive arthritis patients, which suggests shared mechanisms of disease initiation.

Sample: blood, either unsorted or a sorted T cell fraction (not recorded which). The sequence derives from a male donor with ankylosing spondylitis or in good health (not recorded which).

The DNA reads TGTGCCACCAGCCAAGATGTCTTCTGGACAGGGCTCAATGAGCAGTTCTTC. This gives the protein CATSQDVFWTGLNEQFF. Here the chain combines TRBV3-1 and TRBJ2-1, with TRBD1 matching 8 junction bases. The CDR3, from cysteine to phenylalanine, totals 17 residues. Just CDR3 DNA is preserved here, 51 bases in frame from base 1. CDR1 and CDR2 are read off the germline V gene (reference sequence) as LGHDT and YNNKEL.